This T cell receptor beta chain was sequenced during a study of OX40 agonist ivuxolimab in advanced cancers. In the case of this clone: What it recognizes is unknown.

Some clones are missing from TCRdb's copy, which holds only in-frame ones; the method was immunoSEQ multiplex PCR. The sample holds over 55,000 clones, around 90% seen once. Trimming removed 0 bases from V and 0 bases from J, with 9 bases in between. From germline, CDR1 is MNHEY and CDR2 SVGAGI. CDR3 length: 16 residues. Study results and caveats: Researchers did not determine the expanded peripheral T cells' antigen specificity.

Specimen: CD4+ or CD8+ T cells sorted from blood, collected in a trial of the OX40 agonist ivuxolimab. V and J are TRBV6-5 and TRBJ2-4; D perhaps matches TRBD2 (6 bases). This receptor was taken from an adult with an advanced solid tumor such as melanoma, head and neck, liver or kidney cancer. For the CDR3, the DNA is TGTGCCAGCAGTTACTCGCCAGCGGGAGCCAAAAACATTCAGTACTTC. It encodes CASSYSPAGAKNIQYF.